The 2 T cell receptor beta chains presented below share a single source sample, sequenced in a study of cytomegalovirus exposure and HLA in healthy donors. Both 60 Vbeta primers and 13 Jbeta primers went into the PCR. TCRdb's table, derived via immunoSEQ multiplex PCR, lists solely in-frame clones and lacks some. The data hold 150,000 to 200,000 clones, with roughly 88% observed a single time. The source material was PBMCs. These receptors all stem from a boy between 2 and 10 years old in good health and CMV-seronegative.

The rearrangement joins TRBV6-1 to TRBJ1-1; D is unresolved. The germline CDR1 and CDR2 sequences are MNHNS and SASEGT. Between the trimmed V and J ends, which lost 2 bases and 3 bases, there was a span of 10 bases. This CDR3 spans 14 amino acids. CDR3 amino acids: CASSETSIYTEAFF. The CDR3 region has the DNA TGTGCCAGCAGTGAAACTTCGATCTACACTGAAGCTTTCTTT.

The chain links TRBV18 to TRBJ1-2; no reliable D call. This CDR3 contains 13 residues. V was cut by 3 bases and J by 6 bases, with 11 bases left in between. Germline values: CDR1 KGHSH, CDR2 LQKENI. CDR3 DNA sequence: TGTGCCAGCTCACCGGAGGCAGAAGATGGCTACACCTTC. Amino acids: CASSPEAEDGYTF.